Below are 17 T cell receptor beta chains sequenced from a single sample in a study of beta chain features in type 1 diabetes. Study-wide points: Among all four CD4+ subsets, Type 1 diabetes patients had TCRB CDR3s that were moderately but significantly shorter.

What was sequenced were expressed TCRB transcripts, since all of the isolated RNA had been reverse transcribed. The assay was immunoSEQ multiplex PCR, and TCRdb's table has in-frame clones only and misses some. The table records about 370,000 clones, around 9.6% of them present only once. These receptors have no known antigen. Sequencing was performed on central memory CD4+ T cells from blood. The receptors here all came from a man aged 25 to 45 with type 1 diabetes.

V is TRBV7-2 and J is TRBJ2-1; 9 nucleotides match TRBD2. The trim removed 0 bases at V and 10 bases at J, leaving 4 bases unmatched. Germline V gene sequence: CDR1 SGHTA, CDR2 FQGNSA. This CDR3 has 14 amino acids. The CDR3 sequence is CASSLAMTSGEQFF. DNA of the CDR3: TGTGCCAGCAGCTTAGCTATGACTAGCGGAGAGCAGTTCTTC.

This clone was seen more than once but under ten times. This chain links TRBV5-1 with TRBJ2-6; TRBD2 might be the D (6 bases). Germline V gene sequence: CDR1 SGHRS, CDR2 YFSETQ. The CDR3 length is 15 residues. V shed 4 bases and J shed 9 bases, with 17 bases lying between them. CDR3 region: CASSRTGLTDNVLTF. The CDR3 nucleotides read TGCGCCAGCAGCAGGACGGGACTGACGGACAACGTCCTGACTTTC.

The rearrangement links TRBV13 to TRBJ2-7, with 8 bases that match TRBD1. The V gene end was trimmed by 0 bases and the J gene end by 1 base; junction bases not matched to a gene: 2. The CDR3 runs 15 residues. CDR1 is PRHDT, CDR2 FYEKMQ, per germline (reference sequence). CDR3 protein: CASSLGWDRSYEQYF. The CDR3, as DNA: TGTGCCAGCAGCTTAGGCTGGGACAGGTCCTACGAGCAGTACTTC. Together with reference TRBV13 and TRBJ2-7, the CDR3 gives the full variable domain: AAGVIQSPRHLIKEKRETATLKCYPIPRHDTVYWYQQGPGQDPQFLISFYEKMQSDKGSIPDRFSAQQFSDYHSELNMSSLELGDSALYFCASSLGWDRSYEQYFGPGTRLTVT.

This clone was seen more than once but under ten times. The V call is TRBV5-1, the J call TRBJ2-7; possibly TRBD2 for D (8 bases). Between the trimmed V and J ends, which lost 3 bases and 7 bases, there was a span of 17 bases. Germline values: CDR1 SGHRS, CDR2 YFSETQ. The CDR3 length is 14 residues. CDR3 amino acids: CASSSGGTAREQYF. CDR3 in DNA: TGCGCCAGCAGCTCGGGAGGGACAGCTCGGGAGCAGTACTTC. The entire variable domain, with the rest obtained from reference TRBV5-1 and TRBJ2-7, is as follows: KAGVTQTPRYLIKTRGQQVTLSCSPISGHRSVSWYQQTPGQGLQFLFEYFSETQRNKGNFPGRFSGRQFSNSRSEMNVSTLELGDSALYLCASSSGGTAREQYFGPGTRLTVT.

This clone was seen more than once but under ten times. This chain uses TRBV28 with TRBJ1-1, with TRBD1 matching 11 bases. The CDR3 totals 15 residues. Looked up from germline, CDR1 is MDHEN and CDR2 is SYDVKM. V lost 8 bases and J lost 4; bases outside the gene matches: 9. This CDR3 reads CASPKPGTGGTEAFF. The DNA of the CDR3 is TGTGCCAGCCCTAAGCCCGGGACAGGGGGCACTGAAGCTTTCTTT. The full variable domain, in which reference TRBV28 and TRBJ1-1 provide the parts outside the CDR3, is DVKVTQSSRYLVKRTGEKVFLECVQDMDHENMFWYRQDPGLGLRLIYFSYDVKMKEKGDIPEGYSVSREKKERFSLILESASTNQTSMYLCASPKPGTGGTEAFFGQGTRLTVV.

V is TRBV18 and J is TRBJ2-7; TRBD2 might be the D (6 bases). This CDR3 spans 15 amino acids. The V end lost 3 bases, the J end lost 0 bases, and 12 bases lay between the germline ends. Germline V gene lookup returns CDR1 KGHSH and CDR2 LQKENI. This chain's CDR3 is CASSPRGMSSYEQYF. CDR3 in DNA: TGTGCCAGCTCACCGCGGGGTATGAGCTCCTACGAGCAGTACTTC. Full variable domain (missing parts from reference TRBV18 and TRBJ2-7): NAGVMQNPRHLVRRRGQEARLRCSPMKGHSHVYWYRQLPEEGLKFMVYLQKENIIDESGMPKERFSAEFPKEGPSILRIQQVVRGDSAAYFCASSPRGMSSYEQYFGPGTRLTVT.

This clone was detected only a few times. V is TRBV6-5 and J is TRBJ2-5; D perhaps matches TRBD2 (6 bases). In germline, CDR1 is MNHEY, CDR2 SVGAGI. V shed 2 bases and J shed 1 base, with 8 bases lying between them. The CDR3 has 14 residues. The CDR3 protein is CASSYGTSQETQYF. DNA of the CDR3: TGTGCCAGCAGTTACGGGACTTCCCAAGAGACCCAGTACTTC.

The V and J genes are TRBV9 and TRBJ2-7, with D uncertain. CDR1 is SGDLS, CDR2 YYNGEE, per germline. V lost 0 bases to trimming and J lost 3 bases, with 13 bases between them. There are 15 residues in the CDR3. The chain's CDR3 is CASSVDLGQGYEQYF. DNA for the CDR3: TGTGCCAGCAGCGTAGATCTGGGCCAAGGCTACGAGCAGTACTTC.

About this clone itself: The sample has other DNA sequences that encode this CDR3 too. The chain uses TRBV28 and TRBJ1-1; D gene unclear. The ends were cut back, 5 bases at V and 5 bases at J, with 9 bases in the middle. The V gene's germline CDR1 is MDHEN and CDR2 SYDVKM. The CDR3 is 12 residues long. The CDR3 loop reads CASSLVRTEAFF. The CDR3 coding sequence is TGTGCCAGCAGTCTGGTAAGGACTGAAGCTTTCTTT.

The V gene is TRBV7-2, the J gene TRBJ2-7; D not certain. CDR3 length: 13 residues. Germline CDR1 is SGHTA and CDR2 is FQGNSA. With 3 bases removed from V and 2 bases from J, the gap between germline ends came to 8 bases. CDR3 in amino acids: CASSLEPPYEQYF. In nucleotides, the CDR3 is TGTGCCAGCAGCTTGGAGCCTCCCTACGAGCAGTACTTC.

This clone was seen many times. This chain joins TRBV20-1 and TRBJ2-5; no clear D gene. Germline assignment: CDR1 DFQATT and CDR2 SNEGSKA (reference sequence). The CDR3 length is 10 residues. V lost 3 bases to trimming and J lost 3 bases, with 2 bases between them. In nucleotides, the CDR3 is TGCAGTGCTAGTAAAGAGACCCAGTACTTC. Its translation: CSASKETQYF.

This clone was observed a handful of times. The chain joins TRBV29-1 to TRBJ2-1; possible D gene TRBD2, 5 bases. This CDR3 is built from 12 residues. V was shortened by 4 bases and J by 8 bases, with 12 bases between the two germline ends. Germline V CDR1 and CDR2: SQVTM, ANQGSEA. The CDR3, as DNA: TGCAGCGTTGTCCGGGGTCCCGATGAGCAGTTCTTC. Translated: CSVVRGPDEQFF.

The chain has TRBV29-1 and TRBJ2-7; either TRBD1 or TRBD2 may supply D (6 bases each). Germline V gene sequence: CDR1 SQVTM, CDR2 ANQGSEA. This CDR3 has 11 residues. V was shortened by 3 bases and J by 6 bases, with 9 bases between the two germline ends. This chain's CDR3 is CSVDGGPEQYF. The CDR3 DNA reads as TGCAGCGTTGATGGGGGGCCCGAGCAGTACTTC.

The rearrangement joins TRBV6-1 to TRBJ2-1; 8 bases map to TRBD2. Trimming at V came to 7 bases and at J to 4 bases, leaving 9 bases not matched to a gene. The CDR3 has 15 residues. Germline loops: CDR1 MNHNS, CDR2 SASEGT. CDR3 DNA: TGTGCCAGCATCGAAGGGTCTAGCGGGTACAATGAGCAGTTCTTC. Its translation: CASIEGSSGYNEQFF.

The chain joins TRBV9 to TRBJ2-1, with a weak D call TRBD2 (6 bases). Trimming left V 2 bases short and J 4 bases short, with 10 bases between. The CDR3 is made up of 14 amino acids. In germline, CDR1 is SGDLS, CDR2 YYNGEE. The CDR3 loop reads CASSVGGEYNEQFF. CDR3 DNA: TGTGCCAGCAGCGTGGGCGGGGAGTACAATGAGCAGTTCTTC.

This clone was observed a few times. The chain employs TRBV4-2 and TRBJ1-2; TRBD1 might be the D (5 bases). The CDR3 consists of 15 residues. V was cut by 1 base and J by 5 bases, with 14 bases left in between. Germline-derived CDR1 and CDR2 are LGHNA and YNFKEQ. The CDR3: CASSQGVTGLYGYTF. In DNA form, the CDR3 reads TGTGCCAGCAGCCAAGGAGTTACAGGCTTGTATGGCTACACCTTC.

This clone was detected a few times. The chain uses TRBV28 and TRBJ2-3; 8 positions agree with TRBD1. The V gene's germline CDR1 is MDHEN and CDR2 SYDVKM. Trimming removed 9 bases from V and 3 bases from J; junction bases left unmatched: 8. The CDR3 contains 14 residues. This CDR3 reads CASTQGGQTDTQYF. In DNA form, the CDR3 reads TGTGCCAGTACACAGGGGGGTCAGACAGATACGCAGTATTTT.